The rows below give T cell receptor beta chains drawn from one sample of a study of human CD8 memory T cell subsets. From its re-call of the 5' RACE reads, TCRdb lists each CDR3 protein once, without DNA. The listing records several thousand distinct CDR3 sequences. Sequencing was performed on CD8+ T cells from PBMCs. These TCRs come from a human donor in good health. CDR3s include the opening cysteine and the closing phenylalanine or tryptophan. Some rows mark clone size as missing; the rest say once, few, many or name a class of expanded clone.

TRBV7-2	.	TRBJ2-4	CASSHPVGRLAKNIQYF
TRBV20-1	.	TRBJ2-1	CSARAGPNEQFF
TRBV4-2	medium-sized	TRBJ2-7	CASSQWDRGSAYEQYF
TRBV12-5	.	TRBJ2-1	CASGTRTSGRAYEQFF
TRBV5-1	.	TRBJ1-2	CASSSGTPSNYGYTF
TRBV6-6	.	TRBJ2-7	CASSYGVEQYF
TRBV29-1	medium-sized	TRBJ1-4	CSARQLEKLFF
TRBV10-3	.	TRBJ1-1	CAISESMANTEAFF
TRBV28	.	TRBJ2-2	CASSLGGSGELFF
TRBV29-1	medium-sized	TRBJ2-4	CSAEGGRAVRAKNIQYF
TRBV7-9	.	TRBJ2-5	CASSLAGETQYF
TRBV20-1	.	TRBJ2-1	CSARLAGGFRYNEQFF
TRBV12-3/TRBV12-4	.	TRBJ2-1	CASSLLNSYNEQFF
TRBV20-1	.	TRBJ1-1	CSALGQYPPEAFF
TRBV6-6	.	TRBJ2-5	CASSYSGERETQYF
TRBV5-5	.	TRBJ2-1	CASSRGVNNEQFF
TRBV10-3	medium-sized	TRBJ2-1	CAISPVEAGGYNEQFF
TRBV2	.	TRBJ2-3	CASSYILGRSHTDTQYF
TRBV29-1	medium-sized	TRBJ2-5	CSVEASEETQYF
TRBV7-9	.	TRBJ2-7	CASSFTSAYEQYF
TRBV27	.	TRBJ2-7	CASSWAGEGYEQYF
TRBV28	.	TRBJ2-3	CASRQLSDTQYF
TRBV2	medium-sized	TRBJ2-5	CASDGALSGTQYF
TRBV6-1	medium-sized	TRBJ1-1	CASSPNRDTEAFF
TRBV27	.	TRBJ2-4	CASGANAKNIQYF
TRBV29-1	.	TRBJ2-7	CSAGLADPYEQYF
TRBV14	.	TRBJ2-7	CASSQEGSEQYF
TRBV4-2	.	TRBJ2-1	CASSQEVRGEPFF
TRBV5-5	medium-sized	TRBJ2-1	CASSPPSMVEQFF
TRBV5-1	medium-sized	TRBJ2-7	CASSLAHSPHEQYF
TRBV15	.	TRBJ2-1	CATSRESGSGEQFF
TRBV7-9	.	TRBJ2-7	CASSLEGQSHEQYF
TRBV29-1	.	TRBJ2-7	CSVKQGYEQYF
TRBV20-1	.	TRBJ2-7	CSARDKASGRNEQYF
TRBV12-3/TRBV12-4	.	TRBJ2-7	CASSLTGGGDEQYF
TRBV7-7	.	TRBJ2-1	CASSPSGLYEQFF
TRBV29-1	.	TRBJ2-1	CSVDSLAGESQGNEQFF
TRBV27	.	TRBJ1-1	CASRRAQGASEAFF
TRBV2	medium-sized	TRBJ2-1	CASSEGWGNPRNEQFF
TRBV21-1	.	TRBJ2-3	CASSKGTSGSGSTDTQYF
TRBV7-9	.	TRBJ1-2	CASSFEGGIGYTF
TRBV5-1	.	TRBJ2-7	CASSLEGGSYEQYF